The 8 T cell receptor beta chains below all came from one sample that was sequenced in a study of control samples from healthy donors and cancer patients. The data were produced by immunoSEQ multiplex PCR, yet TCRdb's version contains in-frame clones alone and is incomplete. The sample lists about 180,000 clones, 85% to 95% seen once, with 1.2% to 1.5% in the top ten. Sequencing was done on a sample of blood. The receptors come from a woman younger than 35 in good health.

J is TRBJ2-1 and V is TRBV28; D is undetermined. With 8 bases removed from V and 4 bases from J, the gap between germline ends came to 18 bases. In germline, CDR1 is MDHEN, CDR2 SYDVKM. This CDR3 has 15 amino acids. CDR3 protein: CASGSQGTLYNEQFF. For the CDR3, the DNA is TGTGCCAGCGGATCACAAGGCACCTTATACAATGAGCAGTTCTTC. The variable domain in full, with the rest retrieved from reference TRBV28 and TRBJ2-1, is DVKVTQSSRYLVKRTGEKVFLECVQDMDHENMFWYRQDPGLGLRLIYFSYDVKMKEKGDIPEGYSVSREKKERFSLILESASTNQTSMYLCASGSQGTLYNEQFFGPGTRLTVL.

CDR3 residues: CTSSQEVRGPHNSNQPQHF. The CDR3 coding sequence is TGCACCAGCAGCCAAGAGGTCAGGGGACCCCATAATAGCAATCAGCCCCAGCATTTT. J is TRBJ1-5 and V is TRBV1; the D call in the table, TRBD1, was not verified against the DNA. TRBV1 is a recognized pseudogene. The CDR3 covers 19 residues.

This chain connects TRBV10-2 to TRBJ2-7; D is ambiguous. Trimming pared 7 bases from V and 5 bases from J, leaving 9 bases between. This CDR3 is built from 11 residues. Germline CDR1 and CDR2: WSHSY and SAAADI. The CDR3 is CASIVAHEQYF. CDR3 nucleotides: TGCGCCAGCATAGTGGCCCACGAGCAGTACTTC.

The genes are TRBV5-6 and TRBJ1-3; D is perhaps TRBD1 (5 bases). V lost 1 base and J lost 0, with 8 bases in between. In germline, CDR1 is SGHDT, CDR2 YYEEEE. This CDR3 has 15 residues. CDR3 nucleotides: TGTGCCAGCAGCTTGCCCCAGGGCTCTGGAAACACCATATATTTT. Protein sequence: CASSLPQGSGNTIYF.

The chain has TRBV19 and TRBJ1-1; weak D call: TRBD1 (5 bases). Trimming cost V 3 bases and J 6 bases, with 14 bases left between them. Per the germline V gene, CDR1 is LNHDA and CDR2 is SQIVND (reference sequence). The CDR3 length is 14 residues. DNA for the CDR3: TGTGCCAGTAGTATCTTGGGGGTATGGGCTGAAGCTTTCTTT. This sequence encodes CASSILGVWAEAFF.

J is TRBJ1-2 and V is TRBV20-1, with no clear D. The CDR3 runs 11 residues. Between the trimmed V and J ends, which lost 3 bases and 8 bases, there was a span of 10 bases. Germline CDR1 reads DFQATT; CDR2 reads SNEGSKA (reference sequence). Here the CDR3 reads CSASVWAGYTF. CDR3 coding DNA: TGCAGTGCTAGCGTCTGGGCCGGCTACACCTTC.

The V call is TRBV3-1 (or the pseudogene TRBV3-2), the J call TRBJ2-5; TRBD1 is a possible D gene (6 bases). The CDR3 runs to 14 residues. Between the trimmed V and J ends, which lost 1 base and 3 bases, there was a span of 9 bases. Looked up from germline, CDR1 is LGHDT and CDR2 is YNNKEL (reference sequence). The CDR3 reads CASSQADRKETQYF. The DNA of the CDR3 is TGTGCCAGCAGCCAAGCGGACAGAAAAGAGACCCAGTACTTC.

The chain carries TRBV2 and TRBJ1-5, with D maybe TRBD1 (6 bases). The CDR3 extends over 15 amino acids. V lost 6 bases to trimming and J lost 4 bases, with 16 bases between them. Germline CDR1 is SNHLY and CDR2 is FYNNEI. The CDR3 nucleotides are TGTGCCAGCAGGGTACTGACAGGTCCAAATCAGCCCCAGCATTTT. It yields the protein CASRVLTGPNQPQHF.